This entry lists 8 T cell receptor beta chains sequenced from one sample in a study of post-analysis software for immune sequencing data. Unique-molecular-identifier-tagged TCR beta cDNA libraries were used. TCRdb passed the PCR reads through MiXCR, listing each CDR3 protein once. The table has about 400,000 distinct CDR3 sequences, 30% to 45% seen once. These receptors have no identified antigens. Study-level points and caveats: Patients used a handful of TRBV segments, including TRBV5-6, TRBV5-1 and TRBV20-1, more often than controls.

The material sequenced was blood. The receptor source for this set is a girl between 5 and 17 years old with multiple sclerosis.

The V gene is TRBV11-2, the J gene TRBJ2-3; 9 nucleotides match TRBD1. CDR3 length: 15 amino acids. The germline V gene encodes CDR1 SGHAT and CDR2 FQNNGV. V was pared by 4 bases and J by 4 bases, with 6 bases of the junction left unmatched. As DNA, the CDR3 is TGTGCCAGCAGCTGGGGGGACAGGGCTCCAGATACGCAGTATTTT. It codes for CASSWGDRAPDTQYF.

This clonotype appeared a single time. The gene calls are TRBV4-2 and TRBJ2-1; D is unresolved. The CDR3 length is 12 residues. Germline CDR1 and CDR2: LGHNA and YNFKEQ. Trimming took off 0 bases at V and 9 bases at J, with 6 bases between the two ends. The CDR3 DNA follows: TGTGCCAGCAGCCAAGATTCGCCTGAGCAGTTCTTC. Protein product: CASSQDSPEQFF.

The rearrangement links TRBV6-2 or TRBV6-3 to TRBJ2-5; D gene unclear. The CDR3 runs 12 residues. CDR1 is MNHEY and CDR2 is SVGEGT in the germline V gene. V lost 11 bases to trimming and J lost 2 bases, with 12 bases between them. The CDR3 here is CAHSAQQETQYF. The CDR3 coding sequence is TGTGCCCATTCGGCTCAACAAGAGACCCAGTACTTC.

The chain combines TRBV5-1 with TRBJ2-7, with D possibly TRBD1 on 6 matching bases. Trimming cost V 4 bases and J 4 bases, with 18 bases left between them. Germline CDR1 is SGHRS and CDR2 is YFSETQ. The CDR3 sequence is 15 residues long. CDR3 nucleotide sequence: TGCGCCAGCAGCCTAGGTGGGGGCCCCCGGTACGAGCAGTACTTC. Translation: CASSLGGGPRYEQYF.

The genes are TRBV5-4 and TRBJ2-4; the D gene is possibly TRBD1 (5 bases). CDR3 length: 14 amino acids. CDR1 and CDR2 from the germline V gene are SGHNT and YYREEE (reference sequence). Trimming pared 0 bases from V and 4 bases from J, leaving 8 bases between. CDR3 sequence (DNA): TGTGCCAGCAGCTTGGCACAGGAAAAAAACATTCAGTACTTC. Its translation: CASSLAQEKNIQYF.

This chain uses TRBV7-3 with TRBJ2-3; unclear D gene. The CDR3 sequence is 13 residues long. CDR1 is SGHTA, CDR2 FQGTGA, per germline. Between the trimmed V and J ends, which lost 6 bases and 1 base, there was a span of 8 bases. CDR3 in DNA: TGTGCCAGCAGTTGGGTGGGCACAGATACGCAGTATTTT. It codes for CASSWVGTDTQYF.

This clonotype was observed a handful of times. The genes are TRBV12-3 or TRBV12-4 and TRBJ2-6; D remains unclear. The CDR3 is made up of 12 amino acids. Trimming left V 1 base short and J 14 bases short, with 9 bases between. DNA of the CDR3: TGTGCCAGCAGTTTAGGCGTGGTGTTCCTGACTTTC. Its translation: CASSLGVVFLTF.

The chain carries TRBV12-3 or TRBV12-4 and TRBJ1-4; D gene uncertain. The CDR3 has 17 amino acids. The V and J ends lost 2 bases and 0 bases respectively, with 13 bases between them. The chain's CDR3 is CASSLRAEHATNEKLFF. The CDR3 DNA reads TGTGCCAGCAGTTTAAGGGCAGAGCATGCAACTAATGAAAAACTGTTTTTT.